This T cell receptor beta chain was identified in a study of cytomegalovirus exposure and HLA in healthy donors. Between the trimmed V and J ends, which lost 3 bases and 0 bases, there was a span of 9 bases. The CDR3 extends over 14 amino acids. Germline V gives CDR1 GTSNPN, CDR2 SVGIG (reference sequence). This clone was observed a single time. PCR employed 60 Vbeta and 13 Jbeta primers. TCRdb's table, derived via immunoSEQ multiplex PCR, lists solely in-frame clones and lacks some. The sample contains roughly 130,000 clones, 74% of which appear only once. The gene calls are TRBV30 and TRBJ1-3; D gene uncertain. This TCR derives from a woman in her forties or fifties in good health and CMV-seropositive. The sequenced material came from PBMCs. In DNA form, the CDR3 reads TGTGCCTGGAGAGTCGGGAGCTCTGGAAACACCATATATTTT. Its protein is CAWRVGSSGNTIYF.